This entry features one T cell receptor (beta chain) sequence. As yet, its antigen is unknown. CDR1 SGHTA and CDR2 FQGNSA come from the germline V gene. This CDR3 is 14 amino acids long. Trimming took 6 bases from V and 5 from J; bases not matched to a gene: 6. Of the isolated RNA, all was reverse transcribed, and so the sequenced material was expressed TCRB transcripts. Data came from immunoSEQ multiplex PCR; TCRdb stores just in-frame clones and leaves some out. The repertoire holds fewer than 550,000 clones, with more than 9.5% as singletons. This sample is part of a study of beta chain features in type 1 diabetes. Study-level results: Among type 1 diabetes patients, VDJ junctions had fewer insertions and more deletions.

The material sequenced was naive CD4+ T cells from blood. This TCR came from a woman between 18 and 30 years old in good health. The rearrangement uses TRBV7-2 and TRBJ2-1; TRBD1 agrees at 8 bases. CDR3 amino acids: CASRPGQADNEQFF. CDR3 bases: TGTGCCAGCAGGCCGGGACAGGCCGACAATGAGCAGTTCTTC.